The 24 T cell receptor beta chains listed next were all sequenced from one sample in a study of blood T cell repertoires in COVID-19. Here immunoSEQ multiplex PCR was the method, and the copy in TCRdb shows in-frame clones only, minus some. The repertoire consists of around 33,000 clones, with 90% occurring once and the leading ten covering about 21%. The source material was peripheral blood. The source is a man aged 80 or over with acute or convalescent COVID-19.

The chain links TRBV29-1 to TRBJ1-6, with D perhaps TRBD1 (6 bases). CDR1 is SQVTM, CDR2 ANQGSEA, per germline. Trimming stripped 4 bases from V and 8 bases from J, with 9 bases between. CDR3 length: 12 amino acids. The CDR3 protein is CSVGGGDSPLHF. DNA for the CDR3: TGCAGCGTTGGAGGGGGAGATTCACCCCTCCACTTT. The full variable domain, with the rest looked up from reference TRBV29-1 and TRBJ1-6, is SAVISQKPSRDICQRGTSLTIQCQVDSQVTMMFWYRQQPGQSLTLIATANQGSEATYESGFVIDKFPISRPNLTFSTLTVSNMSPEDSSIYLCSVGGGDSPLHFGNGTRLTVT.

The chain combines TRBV24-1 with TRBJ1-1; 7 nucleotides agree with TRBD1. J was trimmed by 4 bases and V by 5 bases; bases with no gene match: 3. This CDR3 spans 13 amino acids. Per germline, CDR1 KGHDR and CDR2 SFDVKD. CDR3 sequence: CATSAGGFTEAFF. CDR3 DNA sequence: TGTGCCACCAGTGCAGGGGGGTTCACTGAAGCTTTCTTT.

This chain joins TRBV15 and TRBJ2-5; a possible D gene is TRBD1 (5 bases). V lost 1 base, J lost 2 bases, and 5 bases lay in between. This CDR3 spans 13 amino acids. Germline values: CDR1 LNHNV, CDR2 YYDKDF (reference sequence). The CDR3 DNA follows: TGTGCCACCAGCAGAGGACAGCAAGAGACCCAGTACTTC. Amino acid sequence: CATSRGQQETQYF.

CDR3 DNA: TGTGCCAGTAGTATGACAGGGAACTATGGCTACACCTTC. As protein: CASSMTGNYGYTF. The gene calls are TRBV19 and TRBJ1-2; 7 positions agree with TRBD1. J lost 2 bases, V lost 3 bases, and 0 bases had no gene match. CDR3 length: 13 residues. Germline V gene lookup returns CDR1 LNHDA and CDR2 SQIVND (reference sequence).

This chain joins TRBV27 and TRBJ2-1, with D possibly being TRBD2 (5 bases). The CDR3 consists of 14 residues. The ends were cut back, 7 bases at V and 2 bases at J, with 12 bases in the middle. Germline CDR1 is MNHEY and CDR2 is SMNVEV (reference sequence). Written as DNA, the CDR3 is TGTGCCAGCAAAGGACTCGAGGCCTACAATGAGCAGTTCTTC. Translated: CASKGLEAYNEQFF.

The V and J genes are TRBV5-6 and TRBJ2-3; 13 bases line up with TRBD2. The V gene end was trimmed by 4 bases and the J gene end by 5 bases; junction bases not matched to a gene: 4. CDR1 SGHDT and CDR2 YYEEEE come from the germline V gene. The CDR3 is made up of 15 amino acids. The CDR3 is CASSQTSGGKDTQYF. The DNA for the CDR3 is TGTGCCAGCAGCCAGACTAGCGGGGGGAAAGATACGCAGTATTTT.

The chain uses TRBV18 and TRBJ1-3; 7 bases agree with TRBD1. CDR3 length: 16 amino acids. From germline, CDR1 is KGHSH and CDR2 LQKENI. V shed 4 bases, J shed 2 bases, and the junction held 8 bases outside the gene matches. The CDR3 DNA is TGTGCCAGCTCACAATCCGGGACAGAACCTGGAAACACCATATATTTT. Amino acids: CASSQSGTEPGNTIYF.

The chain couples TRBV18 to TRBJ2-3, with 8 bases identical to TRBD1. From germline, CDR1 is KGHSH and CDR2 LQKENI. The junction had 5 bases not matched to a gene; V was cut back by 2 bases and J by 4 bases. This CDR3 is 15 amino acids long. This chain's CDR3 is CASSPGQGGADTQYF. The CDR3 bases are TGTGCCAGCTCACCAGGACAGGGAGGAGCAGATACGCAGTATTTT.

In this sample, this clone turned up once. V and J are TRBV12-3 or TRBV12-4 and TRBJ1-1; D remains ambiguous. The V end was cut by 8 bases, the J end by 10 bases, with 14 bases between. The CDR3 is made up of 11 amino acids. The DNA of the CDR3 is TGTGCCAGCGGCAGATTTGGAGGAGCTTTCTTT. This encodes CASGRFGGAFF.

The V and J genes are TRBV7-2 and TRBJ1-2, with D perhaps matching TRBD1 (6 bases). This CDR3 has 15 residues. Trimming stripped 1 base from V and 5 bases from J, with 14 bases between. Per germline, CDR1 SGHTA and CDR2 FQGNSA. The DNA of the CDR3 is TGTGCCAGCAGCTTAGGTTCGGGGGGCCGGTATGGCTACACCTTC. This codes for CASSLGSGGRYGYTF.

The J gene is TRBJ2-3, the V gene TRBV5-1; the match to TRBD2 covers 8 bases. Per germline, CDR1 SGHRS and CDR2 YFSETQ. CDR3 length equals 16 residues. After removal of 4 bases from V and 3 bases from J, the junction contained 10 bases not matched to a gene. CDR3 bases: TGCGCCAGCAGCCGGGAGGGCAGGGGTACAACAGATACGCAGTATTTT. Its translation: CASSREGRGTTDTQYF.

V usage is TRBV6-5 and J usage is TRBJ1-1; the D is unclear. This CDR3 spans 13 amino acids. Trimming shortened V by 7 bases and J by 1 base, and 10 bases separated the two germline ends. Germline values: CDR1 MNHEY, CDR2 SVGAGI. The CDR3 nucleotides are TGTGCCAGCACCGAAGTCGGGAACACTGAAGCTTTCTTT. Its protein is CASTEVGNTEAFF.

J is TRBJ1-4 and V is TRBV11-2; no clear D gene. CDR1 and CDR2 (germline): SGHAT, FQNNGV. Trimming pared 0 bases from V and 9 bases from J, leaving 8 bases between. The CDR3 spans 13 residues. CDR3 in amino acids: CASSLDRNQKLFF. Written as DNA, the CDR3 is TGTGCCAGCAGCTTAGACAGGAATCAAAAACTGTTTTTT. The whole variable domain, remainder taken from reference TRBV11-2 and TRBJ1-4, is EAGVAQSPRYKIIEKRQSVAFWCNPISGHATLYWYQQILGQGPKLLIQFQNNGVVDDSQLPKDRFSAERLKGVDSTLKIQPAKLEDSAVYLCASSLDRNQKLFFGSGTQLSVL.

The chain links TRBV7-9 to TRBJ1-6; possible D gene TRBD1, 6 bases. The CDR3 is 17 residues long. Trimming cost V 5 bases and J 8 bases, with 22 bases left between them. Germline loops: CDR1 SEHNR, CDR2 FQNEAQ (reference sequence). CDR3 nucleotide sequence: TGTGCCAGCAGCCCGAACTTGGGGGGCGCGGGAGATTCACCCCTCCACTTT. As protein: CASSPNLGGAGDSPLHF.

The J gene is TRBJ1-3, the V gene TRBV6-5, with unresolved D. The germline V gene has CDR1 MNHEY and CDR2 SVGAGI. Trimming stripped 8 bases from V and 0 bases from J, with 11 bases between. This CDR3 contains 14 residues. The CDR3 reads CASRLRRSGNTIYF. The CDR3 coding sequence is TGTGCCAGCCGGCTCAGGCGCTCTGGAAACACCATATATTTT.

The chain carries TRBV25-1 and TRBJ1-1; D is ambiguous. V was cut by 4 bases and J by 2 bases, with 8 bases left in between. The CDR3 is 13 residues long. The germline V gene encodes CDR1 MGHDK and CDR2 SYGVNS. DNA for the CDR3: TGTGCCAGCAGTGCAACGGGAAACACTGAAGCTTTCTTT. Amino acids: CASSATGNTEAFF.

The chain joins TRBV11-2 to TRBJ1-1; D ambiguous. The V end lost 4 bases, the J end lost 0 bases, and 6 bases lay between the germline ends. Per germline, CDR1 SGHAT and CDR2 FQNNGV. The CDR3 runs to 13 residues. CDR3 DNA sequence: TGTGCCAGCAGCTCCGACATGAACACTGAAGCTTTCTTT. Protein sequence: CASSSDMNTEAFF.

This clone is a singleton in its sample. The chain carries TRBV2 and TRBJ2-7; possible D gene TRBD1, 6 bases. V shed 4 bases and J shed 9 bases, with 13 bases lying between them. The CDR3 runs to 12 residues. Germline lookup yields CDR1 SNHLY and CDR2 FYNNEI. The CDR3 spells CASSAGRGRQYF. As DNA, the CDR3 is TGTGCCAGCAGTGCAGGCAGGGGAAGGCAGTACTTC. Full variable domain (rest looked up from reference TRBV2 and TRBJ2-7): EPEVTQTPSHQVTQMGQEVILRCVPISNHLYFYWYRQILGQKVEFLVSFYNNEISEKSEIFDDQFSVERPDGSNFTLKIRSTKLEDSAMYFCASSAGRGRQYFGPGTRLTVT.

The rearrangement joins TRBV19 to TRBJ2-7; 7 nucleotides agree with TRBD1. The CDR3 has 15 amino acids. Germline V lookup: CDR1 LNHDA, CDR2 SQIVND (reference sequence). Trimming removed 6 bases from V and 1 base from J; junction bases left unmatched: 9. In DNA form, the CDR3 reads TGTGCCAGTAGCCAAACGTGGACAGGATCCTACGAGCAGTACTTC. Its protein product is CASSQTWTGSYEQYF. The full variable domain, rest sourced from reference TRBV19 and TRBJ2-7, is DGGITQSPKYLFRKEGQNVTLSCEQNLNHDAMYWYRQDPGQGLRLIYYSQIVNDFQKGDIAEGYSVSREKKESFPLTVTSAQKNPTAFYLCASSQTWTGSYEQYFGPGTRLTVT.

The genes are TRBV3-1 (or the pseudogene TRBV3-2) and TRBJ2-2, with D possibly TRBD1 on 5 matching bases. V lost 2 bases to trimming and J lost 1 base, with 14 bases between them. The CDR3 runs 17 residues. Germline-derived CDR1 and CDR2 are LGHDT and YNNKEL (reference sequence). The CDR3 DNA follows: TGTGCCAGCAGCCAAAGTCCCACAGGATTGAACACCGGGGAGCTGTTTTTT. Its protein is CASSQSPTGLNTGELFF.

The genes are TRBV5-4 and TRBJ2-7; 11 positions match TRBD1. The CDR3 loop spans 16 amino acids. Germline assignment: CDR1 SGHNT and CDR2 YYREEE (reference sequence). The V and J ends lost 4 bases and 2 bases, in that order; junction bases with no gene match: 8. The CDR3 loop is CASSAPGQGGAYEQYF. DNA for the CDR3: TGTGCCAGCAGCGCCCCGGGACAGGGGGGTGCCTACGAGCAGTACTTC.

Here the CDR3 DNA reads TGTGCCAGCAGAACCGAGACAGTCTCTGGAAACACCATATATTTT. Its protein is CASRTETVSGNTIYF. This rearrangement joins TRBV6-5 to TRBJ1-3; a weak D match, TRBD1 (5 bases). The CDR3 has 15 residues. The V gene's germline CDR1 is MNHEY and CDR2 SVGAGI. The germline V and J ends were trimmed by 6 bases and 0 bases, with 12 bases remaining between them.

CDR3 DNA: TGTGCCAGCAGCTTACGGACAGGGTATTCACCCCTCCACTTT. Translation gives CASSLRTGYSPLHF. The chain uses TRBV11-2 and TRBJ1-6, with 8 bases fitting TRBD1. The CDR3 length is 14 residues. Germline V gene lookup returns CDR1 SGHAT and CDR2 FQNNGV. V was pared by 2 bases and J by 8 bases, with 2 bases of the junction left unmatched.

V and J are TRBV18 and TRBJ1-5; D is possibly TRBD1 (5 bases). V lost 5 bases to trimming and J lost 0 bases, with 11 bases between them. Germline CDR1 and CDR2: KGHSH and LQKENI. This CDR3 spans 15 amino acids. Here the CDR3 reads CASSSQGYSNQPQHF. For the CDR3, the DNA is TGTGCCAGCTCATCCCAGGGTTATAGCAATCAGCCCCAGCATTTT. Drawing the rest from reference TRBV18 and TRBJ1-5, the complete variable domain is NAGVMQNPRHLVRRRGQEARLRCSPMKGHSHVYWYRQLPEEGLKFMVYLQKENIIDESGMPKERFSAEFPKEGPSILRIQQVVRGDSAAYFCASSSQGYSNQPQHFGDGTRLSIL.